These 5 T cell receptor beta chains originate from one sample sequenced in a study of PD-1 blockade in classical Hodgkin lymphoma. Assay: immunoSEQ multiplex PCR; the TCRdb copy retains only in-frame clones and omits some. The table records approximately 99,000 clones, roughly 76% of them present only once. Each of the patients experienced relapse following autologous stem cell transplantation, and their brentuximab vedotin exposure differed. The material was peripheral blood mononuclear cells (PBMCs), obtained before the second cycle of nivolumab. The source of these receptors is a human donor with classical Hodgkin lymphoma.

J is TRBJ2-2 and V is TRBV5-1; 10 positions agree with TRBD2. The CDR3 has 16 residues. The trim removed 2 bases at V and 3 bases at J, leaving 4 bases unmatched. Germline-derived CDR1 and CDR2 are SGHRS and YFSETQ. The CDR3 here is CASSLRTSGDTGELFF. CDR3 in DNA: TGCGCCAGCAGCTTACGGACTAGCGGTGACACCGGGGAGCTGTTTTTT.

The rearrangement joins TRBV18 to TRBJ2-5; D remains ambiguous. Germline V CDR1 and CDR2: KGHSH, LQKENI. The V and J ends lost 0 bases and 5 bases respectively, with 7 bases between them. This CDR3 is built from 13 residues. The CDR3: CASSPPALETQYF. In DNA, the CDR3 is TGTGCCAGCTCACCACCGGCGCTGGAGACCCAGTACTTC. The full variable domain, completed using reference TRBV18 and TRBJ2-5, is NAGVMQNPRHLVRRRGQEARLRCSPMKGHSHVYWYRQLPEEGLKFMVYLQKENIIDESGMPKERFSAEFPKEGPSILRIQQVVRGDSAAYFCASSPPALETQYFGPGTRLLVL.

This clone has just one count. The V call is TRBV29-1, the J call TRBJ2-5; no clear D gene. The CDR3 length is 12 residues. Germline V gives CDR1 SQVTM, CDR2 ANQGSEA. V lost 7 bases to trimming and J lost 2 bases, with 11 bases between them. The CDR3 DNA reads as TGCAGCGCGAGTCAATCTCAAGAGACCCAGTACTTC. Encoded protein: CSASQSQETQYF.

The chain links TRBV5-6 to TRBJ2-3; D gene uncertain. Per germline, CDR1 SGHDT and CDR2 YYEEEE. The CDR3 is 14 amino acids. Trimming pared 2 bases from V and 1 base from J, leaving 8 bases between. DNA of the CDR3: TGTGCCAGCAGCTTCATCTCACGCACAGATACGCAGTATTTT. Translating gives CASSFISRTDTQYF.

V usage is TRBV19 and J usage is TRBJ1-1; tentatively, D is TRBD1 (6 bases). Germline V gives CDR1 LNHDA, CDR2 SQIVND (reference sequence). V lost 8 bases and J lost 4, with 17 bases in between. The CDR3 runs to 14 residues. The CDR3 loop is CASGGGGRSTEAFF. The CDR3 DNA follows: TGTGCCAGTGGAGGGGGGGGCAGGAGCACTGAAGCTTTCTTT.